A single sample gave rise to the 10 T cell receptor beta chains below, sequenced in a study of CD8 T cells in ankylosing spondylitis. Their recognized antigens are unknown. General study findings and limits: Made up of eight highly homologous variants, a TCR beta motif appeared characteristic of ankylosing spondylitis blood.

TCRdb reprocessed the 5' RACE reads with MiXCR, giving one entry per CDR3 protein. This table holds around 770,000 distinct CDR3 sequences, approximately 12% found once. The sequencing sample was made of blood, either unsorted or a sorted T cell fraction (not recorded which). The receptor set was obtained from a male donor with ankylosing spondylitis.

This clonotype turned up a few times. V usage is TRBV6-2 or TRBV6-3 and J usage is TRBJ1-6; maybe TRBD1 (5 bases). The V end was cut by 8 bases, the J end by 6 bases, with 17 bases between. Looked up from germline, CDR1 is MNHEY and CDR2 is SVGEGT. CDR3 size: 15 residues. The CDR3 region has the DNA TGTGCCAGCCATTTCGCCGGGGCCGCTAATTCACCCCTCCACTTT. Its protein product is CASHFAGAANSPLHF.

This clonotype was counted at least ten times. This chain joins TRBV12-3 or TRBV12-4 and TRBJ2-1; D remains ambiguous. The V end lost 3 bases, the J end lost 1 base, and 4 bases lay between the germline ends. CDR3 size: 13 residues. Written as DNA, the CDR3 is TGTGCCAGCAGTTTTATGTCCTACAATGAGCAGTTCTTC. Translating gives CASSFMSYNEQFF.

This clonotype has ten or more counts. This sequence joins TRBV5-1 and TRBJ2-3; D is perhaps TRBD1 (6 bases). The germline V gene encodes CDR1 SGHRS and CDR2 YFSETQ. The V end lost 2 bases, the J end lost 1 base, and 11 bases lay between the germline ends. This CDR3 has 15 amino acids. This CDR3 is CASSFLRGGTDTQYF. Here the CDR3 DNA reads TGCGCCAGCAGCTTCCTCAGGGGTGGCACAGATACGCAGTATTTT.

This clonotype was seen many times. The gene calls are TRBV5-1 and TRBJ1-1; a weak D match, TRBD1 (6 bases). Germline V gene data show CDR1 as SGHRS and CDR2 as YFSETQ. Trimming took off 4 bases at V and 1 base at J, with 17 bases between the two ends. The CDR3 consists of 16 residues. The CDR3 nucleotides are TGCGCCAGCAGCCCGGCCAGGGGTGGTTCGAACACTGAAGCTTTCTTT. It translates to CASSPARGGSNTEAFF.

The V call is TRBV5-1, the J call TRBJ2-1, with 9 bases identical to TRBD2. The CDR3 is 15 residues long. The ends lost 0 bases at V and 8 bases at J; junction bases unmatched: 6. The germline gives CDR1 SGHRS, CDR2 YFSETQ. DNA for the CDR3: TGCGCCAGCAGCTTGGGGGGACTAGCTGGCGATGAGCAGTTCTTC. It codes for CASSLGGLAGDEQFF.

V and J are TRBV7-8 and TRBJ2-3, with 7 bases fitting TRBD1. The V gene's germline CDR1 is SGHVS and CDR2 FQNEAQ. After removal of 6 bases from V and 1 base from J, the junction contained 10 bases not matched to a gene. This CDR3 spans 16 amino acids. CDR3 residues: CASRNMPGTGTDTQYF. The DNA for the CDR3 is TGTGCCAGCAGAAACATGCCCGGGACAGGCACAGATACGCAGTATTTT.

This clonotype was seen at least ten times. Here the CDR3 DNA reads TGTGCCATCAGTGCCCGGTCTAGCAATCAGCCCCAGCATTTT. Its protein is CAISARSSNQPQHF. This sequence joins TRBV10-3 and TRBJ1-5; D ambiguous. CDR3 size: 14 residues. V was trimmed by 4 bases and J by 0 bases, leaving 7 bases between them. Looked up from germline, CDR1 is ENHRY and CDR2 is SYGVKD.

The CDR3 loop is CASSLAPRSNQPQHF. In nucleotides, the CDR3 is TGTGCCAGCAGCTTAGCACCCCGGAGCAATCAGCCCCAGCATTTT. The chain links TRBV7-2 to TRBJ1-5; D unclear. The CDR3 loop spans 15 amino acids. Germline CDR1 SGHTA, CDR2 FQGNSA. V lost 0 bases, J lost 1 base, and 7 bases lay in between.

Here the CDR3 DNA reads TGTGCCAGCAGCTTCGGGACAGGACTGTCCACTGAAGCTTTCTTT. Protein sequence: CASSFGTGLSTEAFF. The chain carries TRBV7-2 and TRBJ1-1, with 8 nucleotides matching TRBD1. Per the germline V gene, CDR1 is SGHTA and CDR2 is FQGNSA. The length of the CDR3 is 15 residues. The J segment lost 4 bases and the V segment lost 3 bases, leaving 7 bases of the junction unmatched.

The CDR3 bases are TGTGCCAGCAGCCAAGCGGACAGGGGGCAAGCAGATACGCAGTATTTT. This translates into CASSQADRGQADTQYF. The V and J genes are TRBV4-2 and TRBJ2-3, with TRBD1 matching 11 bases. The CDR3 length is 16 residues. Germline loops: CDR1 LGHNA, CDR2 YNFKEQ. The junction had 4 bases not matched to a gene; V was cut back by 1 base and J by 4 bases.